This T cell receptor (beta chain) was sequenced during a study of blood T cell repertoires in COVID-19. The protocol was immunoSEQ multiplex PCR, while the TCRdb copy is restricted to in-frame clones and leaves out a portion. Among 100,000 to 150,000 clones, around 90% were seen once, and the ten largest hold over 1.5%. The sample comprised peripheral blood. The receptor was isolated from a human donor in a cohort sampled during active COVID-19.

The CDR3: CASNPGIAGSIQFF. The CDR3 DNA reads TGTGCCAGCAATCCCGGTATAGCGGGCTCTATTCAGTTCTTC. This chain connects TRBV13 to TRBJ2-1, with 7 bases fitting TRBD2. V lost 7 bases and J lost 13; bases outside the gene matches: 16. The length of the CDR3 is 14 residues. Germline V gene sequence: CDR1 PRHDT, CDR2 FYEKMQ (reference sequence).